This T cell receptor beta chain was sequenced for a study of blood T cell repertoires in COVID-19. Study details: Acute and convalescent COVID-19 samples came from the United States, Italy and Spain. The analysed material was cDNA or gDNA that came from T cells, B-cell-depleted T cells, or PBMCs.

Authors' data handling: Using reference gene primer amplification, nucleated cell counts were estimated. This table comes from immunoSEQ multiplex PCR, and its TCRdb copy is limited to in-frame clones, with some not included. Clonal size and the V and J genes are those of that table, whereas D and trimming came from the DNA. The table shows fewer than 250,000 clones, with 80% to 90% occurring only once. There are 13 residues in the CDR3. V was clipped by 5 bases and J by 5 bases, with 12 bases between them. Germline CDR1 SEHNR, CDR2 FQNEAQ (reference sequence). The V and J genes are TRBV7-9 and TRBJ1-2, with D perhaps TRBD1 (6 bases). The TCR sequence derives from a woman in her fifties or sixties with acute or convalescent COVID-19. Sample: peripheral blood. The CDR3 spells CASSRTDHYGYTF. CDR3 sequence (DNA): TGTGCCAGCAGCCGGACAGACCATTATGGCTACACCTTC.